The following is a TCR beta chain sequence with its context. Other DNA sequences in the same sample also yield this CDR3. The CDR3 consists of 14 residues. Germline lookup yields CDR1 SEHNR and CDR2 FQNEAQ (reference sequence). V trimming: 5 bases; J trimming: 0 bases; junction bases outside the gene matches: 1. Study processing details: Amplification of reference gene primers was used by the study to estimate nucleated cell counts. Method: immunoSEQ multiplex PCR; TCRdb's copy keeps in-frame clones and lacks some. V and J calls and clone size are given by that table; D and trimming were obtained from the DNA. Counted here are under 40,000 clones, 85% to 95% occurring once; the ten biggest clones make up approximately 0.95%. The sample originates from a study of blood T cell repertoires in COVID-19. Study as a whole: Sites in the United States, Italy and Spain provided acute and convalescent COVID-19 samples. T cells, B-cell-depleted T cells, or PBMCs supplied cDNA or gDNA.

The chain joins TRBV7-9 to TRBJ2-3; 8 bases agree with TRBD1. The sequence came from a male donor with active COVID-19. Sequences were obtained from peripheral blood. The CDR3 spells CASSGTGSTDTQYF. The CDR3 nucleotides read TGTGCCAGCAGCGGGACAGGAAGCACAGATACGCAGTATTTT. Combining the CDR3 with reference TRBV7-9 and TRBJ2-3 gives the whole variable domain DTGVSQNPRHKITKRGQNVTFRCDPISEHNRLYWYRQTLGQGPEFLTYFQNEAQLEKSRLLSDRFSAERPKGSFSTLEIQRTEQGDSAMYLCASSGTGSTDTQYFGPGTRLTVL.